One sample yielded the 23 T cell receptor beta chains listed below, sequenced in a study of blood T cell repertoires in COVID-19. Only in-frame clones appear in the TCRdb table, and some are missing; sequencing was by immunoSEQ multiplex PCR. The table shows 45,000 to 55,000 clones, with about 92% occurring only once. Sequenced sample: peripheral blood. Every receptor here comes from a human donor in a cohort sampled during active COVID-19.

CDR3 protein: CASSEVPTGLGQPQHF. The DNA for the CDR3 is TGTGCCAGCAGTGAAGTTCCTACCGGACTCGGTCAGCCCCAGCATTTT. V and J are TRBV2 and TRBJ1-5, with unresolved D. Germline V CDR1 and CDR2: SNHLY, FYNNEI. There are 16 residues in the CDR3. Trimming took off 1 base at V and 6 bases at J, with 16 bases between the two ends.

The V and J genes are TRBV5-1 and TRBJ1-3; 7 nucleotides agree with TRBD1. J was trimmed by 3 bases and V by 0 bases; bases with no gene match: 0. The CDR3 is made up of 14 amino acids. Germline V CDR1 and CDR2: SGHRS, YFSETQ. CDR3 protein: CASSLGQGGNTIYF. The CDR3 nucleotides read TGCGCCAGCAGCTTGGGACAGGGTGGAAACACCATATATTTT.

This chain links TRBV30 with TRBJ2-3, with a weak D call TRBD2 (5 bases). Germline V gene data show CDR1 as GTSNPN and CDR2 as SVGIG (reference sequence). V lost 3 bases and J lost 7, with 14 bases in between. The CDR3 sequence is 13 residues long. Here the CDR3 reads CAWRDWVGNTQYF. The CDR3 region has the DNA TGTGCCTGGAGGGACTGGGTCGGTAATACGCAGTATTTT.

The rearrangement uses TRBV28 and TRBJ2-7, with 7 bases lining up with TRBD1. V shed 4 bases and J 2 bases; nucleotides not matched to a gene: 8. The CDR3 loop spans 15 amino acids. Germline-derived CDR1 and CDR2 are MDHEN and SYDVKM. The CDR3 DNA is TGTGCCAGCAGTTACACCCAGGGGGTTCCCTACGAGCAGTACTTC. Protein: CASSYTQGVPYEQYF.

This chain links TRBV27 with TRBJ2-5; TRBD1 might be the D (5 bases). Per the germline V gene, CDR1 is MNHEY and CDR2 is SMNVEV (reference sequence). This CDR3 region has 13 residues. Trimming took 5 bases from V and 5 from J, leaving 12 bases between them. This CDR3 is CASSTQGQETQYF. In DNA form, the CDR3 reads TGTGCCAGCAGTACCCAGGGTCAGGAGACCCAGTACTTC.

This clone was observed a few times. This chain joins TRBV30 and TRBJ2-3; maybe TRBD2 (6 bases). The CDR3 length is 14 residues. Trimming took 0 bases from V and 4 from J, leaving 11 bases between them. The germline V gene has CDR1 GTSNPN and CDR2 SVGIG (reference sequence). This CDR3 is CAWSVRGVSDTQYF. In nucleotides, the CDR3 is TGTGCCTGGAGTGTACGCGGGGTATCAGATACGCAGTATTTT.

V and J are TRBV28 and TRBJ2-7; 12 nucleotides align to TRBD1. After removal of 7 bases from V and 6 bases from J, the junction contained 7 bases not matched to a gene. The CDR3 consists of 14 residues. Germline CDR1 MDHEN, CDR2 SYDVKM. CDR3 sequence reads: CASKQGQGAREQYF. CDR3 bases: TGTGCCAGCAAACAGGGACAGGGGGCTCGCGAGCAGTACTTC.

The rearrangement links TRBV7-3 to TRBJ2-3, with 10 bases identical to TRBD2. V dropped 5 bases and J dropped 0; count of bases not matched to a gene: 11. CDR3 length: 18 amino acids. The germline CDR1 and CDR2 sequences are SGHTA and FQGTGA. The chain's CDR3 is CASSPGPGLAKSTDTQYF. In nucleotides, the CDR3 is TGTGCCAGCAGCCCCGGACCGGGACTAGCGAAAAGCACAGATACGCAGTATTTT.

This chain joins TRBV15 and TRBJ2-1, with D uncertain. The CDR3 is 13 residues long. V lost 5 bases to trimming and J lost 7 bases, with 12 bases between them. CDR1 and CDR2 from the germline V gene are LNHNV and YYDKDF (reference sequence). In DNA form, the CDR3 reads TGTGCCACCAGCCCTAGGCTGTCAAATGAGCAGTTCTTC. Encoded protein: CATSPRLSNEQFF.

The chain is built from TRBV11-2 and TRBJ2-1; 7 bases are shared with TRBD2. The CDR3 extends over 16 amino acids. The V gene's germline CDR1 is SGHAT and CDR2 FQNNGV. The ends lost 3 bases at V and 2 bases at J; junction bases unmatched: 7. CDR3 sequence: CASSFSLAFTYNEQFF. Written as DNA, the CDR3 is TGTGCCAGCAGCTTCTCACTAGCGTTCACCTACAATGAGCAGTTCTTC.

This clone was detected once. The chain recombines TRBV9 with TRBJ2-1; D possibly corresponds to TRBD1 (5 bases). CDR1 is SGDLS, CDR2 YYNGEE, per germline. Trimming took off 0 bases at V and 7 bases at J, with 11 bases between the two ends. CDR3 length: 14 residues. The CDR3 DNA is TGTGCCAGCAGCGTAGCAGGGTTTGTAAATGAGCAGTTCTTC. Its protein is CASSVAGFVNEQFF.

This clone occurred a few times. The J gene is TRBJ2-1, the V gene TRBV5-1; no definite D call. This CDR3 has 12 residues. Per the germline V gene, CDR1 is SGHRS and CDR2 is YFSETQ. The V end lost 6 bases, the J end lost 8 bases, and 12 bases lay between the germline ends. The CDR3 nucleotides read TGCGCCAGCACCGACTCCCCCCATGAGCAGTTCTTC. It translates to CASTDSPHEQFF. The variable domain in full, with the rest retrieved from reference TRBV5-1 and TRBJ2-1, is KAGVTQTPRYLIKTRGQQVTLSCSPISGHRSVSWYQQTPGQGLQFLFEYFSETQRNKGNFPGRFSGRQFSNSRSEMNVSTLELGDSALYLCASTDSPHEQFFGPGTRLTVL.

This clone was found once. This chain uses TRBV7-7 with TRBJ2-1; TRBD1 agrees at 7 bases. The V gene's germline CDR1 is SSHAT and CDR2 FNYEAQ (reference sequence). This CDR3 spans 13 amino acids. Unmatched junction bases numbered 4, after V lost 5 bases and J lost 6 bases. CDR3 loop: CASSADRSNEQFF. The DNA of the CDR3 is TGTGCCAGCAGCGCGGACAGGAGCAATGAGCAGTTCTTC.

The chain links TRBV19 to TRBJ1-2; 8 nucleotides agree with TRBD1. The CDR3 consists of 12 residues. Germline loops: CDR1 LNHDA, CDR2 SQIVND (reference sequence). V was pared by 9 bases and J by 6 bases, with 6 bases of the junction left unmatched. The CDR3 reads CASGQGGDGYTF. The DNA of the CDR3 is TGTGCCAGCGGACAGGGAGGAGATGGCTACACCTTC.

The genes are TRBV6-5 and TRBJ1-5; TRBD1 matches 8 bases. This CDR3 is built from 15 residues. Per germline, CDR1 MNHEY and CDR2 SVGAGI. Germline trimming cut 5 bases from V and 2 bases from J; bases unmatched to any gene: 5. This CDR3 reads CASSNLDRGNQPQHF. The CDR3 DNA reads TGTGCCAGCAGTAATTTGGACAGGGGCAATCAGCCCCAGCATTTT.

This rearrangement joins TRBV29-1 to TRBJ2-2; perhaps TRBD1 as D (6 bases). This CDR3 has 13 amino acids. The V gene's germline CDR1 is SQVTM and CDR2 ANQGSEA. Trimming pared 8 bases from V and 2 bases from J, leaving 12 bases between. The CDR3, as DNA: TGCAGCAGGACAGCCGTTAACACCGGGGAGCTGTTTTTT. Encoded protein: CSRTAVNTGELFF.

The chain recombines TRBV29-1 with TRBJ1-5; 9 bases agree with TRBD1. The CDR3 runs 13 residues. The V segment lost 6 bases and the J segment 3 bases; nucleotides outside the gene matches: 3. CDR1 is SQVTM and CDR2 is ANQGSEA in the germline V gene. CDR3 DNA sequence: TGCAGCGTGGGACAGGGCGCCAATCAGCCCCAGCATTTT. Translating it yields CSVGQGANQPQHF. The full variable domain, its missing parts supplied by reference TRBV29-1 and TRBJ1-5, is SAVISQKPSRDICQRGTSLTIQCQVDSQVTMMFWYRQQPGQSLTLIATANQGSEATYESGFVIDKFPISRPNLTFSTLTVSNMSPEDSSIYLCSVGQGANQPQHFGDGTRLSIL.

This rearrangement joins TRBV29-1 to TRBJ1-2; D gene uncertain. The V gene's germline CDR1 is SQVTM and CDR2 ANQGSEA. The CDR3 spans 12 residues. Trimming shortened V by 4 bases and J by 3 bases, and 9 bases separated the two germline ends. The CDR3 here is CSVATVDYGYTF. CDR3 DNA: TGCAGCGTTGCTACAGTTGACTATGGCTACACCTTC. The whole variable domain, remainder taken from reference TRBV29-1 and TRBJ1-2, is SAVISQKPSRDICQRGTSLTIQCQVDSQVTMMFWYRQQPGQSLTLIATANQGSEATYESGFVIDKFPISRPNLTFSTLTVSNMSPEDSSIYLCSVATVDYGYTFGSGTRLTVV.

J is TRBJ2-1 and V is TRBV11-2, with D possibly matching TRBD2 (6 bases). This CDR3 has 15 residues. The germline V and J ends were trimmed by 3 bases and 6 bases, with 15 bases remaining between them. Looked up from germline, CDR1 is SGHAT and CDR2 is FQNNGV. CDR3 sequence reads: CASSFSGLMSNEQFF. In nucleotides, the CDR3 is TGTGCCAGCAGCTTTAGCGGCCTCATGTCCAATGAGCAGTTCTTC. The full variable domain, with the rest looked up from reference TRBV11-2 and TRBJ2-1, is EAGVAQSPRYKIIEKRQSVAFWCNPISGHATLYWYQQILGQGPKLLIQFQNNGVVDDSQLPKDRFSAERLKGVDSTLKIQPAKLEDSAVYLCASSFSGLMSNEQFFGPGTRLTVL.

This clone appeared once. V is TRBV25-1 and J is TRBJ1-1, with TRBD1 matching 9 bases. The CDR3 totals 16 residues. The junction had 7 bases not matched to a gene; V was cut back by 4 bases and J by 1 base. Germline values: CDR1 MGHDK, CDR2 SYGVNS. CDR3 sequence reads: CASSGLNRGQNTEAFF. Written as DNA, the CDR3 is TGTGCCAGCAGTGGATTGAACAGGGGGCAGAACACTGAAGCTTTCTTT.

The chain recombines TRBV7-2 with TRBJ1-1; D perhaps matches TRBD1 (6 bases). V dropped 7 bases and J dropped 5 bases, with 14 bases sitting between them. CDR1 SGHTA and CDR2 FQGNSA come from the germline V gene. The CDR3 length is 13 residues. CDR3 sequence reads: CASTSGVGTEAFF. The CDR3 nucleotides read TGTGCCAGCACCTCAGGGGTCGGTACTGAAGCTTTCTTT. Based on the CDR3 plus reference TRBV7-2 and TRBJ1-1, the full variable domain is GAGVSQSPSNKVTEKGKDVELRCDPISGHTALYWYRQSLGQGLEFLIYFQGNSAPDKSGLPSDRFSAERTGGSVSTLTIQRTQQEDSAVYLCASTSGVGTEAFFGQGTRLTVV.

The chain has TRBV6-6 and TRBJ2-7, with 14 nucleotides matching TRBD2. The CDR3 totals 16 residues. Looked up from germline, CDR1 is MNHNY and CDR2 is SVGAGI (reference sequence). Trimming at V came to 5 bases and at J to 6 bases, leaving 9 bases not matched to a gene. The DNA for the CDR3 is TGTGCCAGCAGTAGCCCGGGACTAGCGGGAGCTAGCGAGCAGTACTTC. Encoded protein: CASSSPGLAGASEQYF.

This clone was observed a handful of times. The chain employs TRBV12-3 or TRBV12-4 and TRBJ2-3, with D tentatively TRBD2 (5 bases). The CDR3 runs 11 residues. Deletions cut 7 bases from V and 9 bases from J, with 11 bases between. The CDR3 region has the DNA TGTGCCAGCACCTCGGAGGAAACGCAGTATTTT. The encoded protein is CASTSEETQYF.